A selection of T cell receptor beta chains follows, all from one sample in a study of T cell clonotyping in hematopoietic cell transplantation. Sequenced by immunoSEQ multiplex PCR; TCRdb stores in-frame clones only, minus some. The sample shows roughly 9,000 clones, 70% to 90% of them seen only once. The sequencing here drew on PBMCs, taken 180 days after allogeneic stem cell transplant. Source of these receptors: a female patient between 30 and 39 years old who had an allogeneic stem cell transplant, so the T cells may come from the graft donor. Some clones in this sample may be carry-over from other donors' samples. Each CDR3 is given with its conserved first and last residue. A D gene is named only where the DNA matches it firmly. Not every row has a clone size; where given, it reads once, few, many or a size class.

>TRBV9|TRBJ1-1|-|-
TGTGCCAGCTCCCCGGAGGGGAAAGGGACTGAAGCTTTCTTT
CASSPEGKGTEAFF
>TRBV29-1|TRBJ2-3|-|-
TGCAGCGTTGATTTATCAGCTTTCCCAGATACGCAGTATTTT
CSVDLSAFPDTQYF
>TRBV4-1|TRBJ1-2|-|once
TGCGCCAGCAGCCAAGATTTTAGGGGGGCGGGTGGCTACACCTTC
CASSQDFRGAGGYTF
>TRBV23-1|TRBJ1-6|-|-
TGCGCCAGCAGTCCCTGTCGGGGCTCCTATAATTCACCCCTCCACTTT
CASSPCRGSYNSPLHF
>TRBV5-1|TRBJ2-1|TRBD2|-
TGCGCCAGCAGCCCCCGGAGGCCTAGCGGGGGGGGTGAGCAGTTCTTC
CASSPRRPSGGGEQFF
>TRBV5-8|TRBJ2-5|TRBD2|-
TGTGCCAGCAGCCGATGGGGGAGGGACGAGACCCAGTACTTC
CASSRWGRDETQYF
>TRBV4-1|TRBJ1-5|-|-
TGCGCCAGCAGCCAAGGTGGGAATCAGCCCCAGCATTTT
CASSQGGNQPQHF
>TRBV25-1|TRBJ2-3|TRBD2|-
TGTGCCAGCAGGGGGCTGAGCGGGACCCTAGCGGATACGCAGTATTTT
CASRGLSGTLADTQYF
>TRBV6-1|TRBJ1-3|-|-
TGTGCCAGCAGCCCGGGACACTTCTCTGGAAACACCATATATTTT
CASSPGHFSGNTIYF
>TRBV6-5|TRBJ1-2|-|-
TGTGCCAGCAGTTATAGCCTACAGGGTTGGTTCTATGGCTACACCTTC
CASSYSLQGWFYGYTF
>TRBV6-5|TRBJ1-2|TRBD1|-
TGTGCCAGCAGTTACATGGTGACAGGGGGAACCGATGGCTACACCTTC
CASSYMVTGGTDGYTF
>TRBV9|TRBJ2-7|TRBD1|once
TGTGCCAGCAGCGTTGGGACAGGGACTTCTCACGAGCAGTACTTC
CASSVGTGTSHEQYF
>TRBV9|TRBJ1-2|-|-
TGTGCCAGCAGCGTAGGGGACGGACTCTCCTATGGCTACACCTTC
CASSVGDGLSYGYTF
>TRBV9|TRBJ2-7|TRBD1|-
TGTGCCAGCAGCGTCTGGGACAGGGGTAACGAGCAGTACTTC
CASSVWDRGNEQYF
>TRBV5-1|TRBJ1-5|-|-
TGCGCCAGCAGGAGGTTCAATCAGCCCCAGCATTTT
CASRRFNQPQHF
>TRBV5-6|TRBJ1-1|-|-
TGTGCCAGCAGCTTGGGCCGAACAGAAGCTTTCTTT
CASSLGRTEAFF
>TRBV7-9|TRBJ1-5|-|-
TGTGCCAGCAGCCAAAACAATTATCAGCCCCAGCATTTT
CASSQNNYQPQHF
>TRBV29-1|TRBJ1-5|TRBD1|few
TGCAGCGTGGCGGGGACAGCTCTTAATCAGCCCCAGCATTTT
CSVAGTALNQPQHF
>TRBV19|TRBJ2-5|-|-
TGTGCCAGTAGTATTGGAGGCAGAGGCCAAGAGACCCAGTACTTC
CASSIGGRGQETQYF
>TRBV7-9|TRBJ2-3|-|-
TGTGCCAGCAGCTCCTCACCAGATACGCAGTATTTT
CASSSSPDTQYF
>TRBV27|TRBJ1-5|-|-
TGTGCCAGCAGTTTATTGGGGAATCAGCCCCAGCATTTT
CASSLLGNQPQHF
>TRBV5-1|TRBJ1-1|-|-
TGCGCCAGCAATGAGGACACCCCGAACACTGAAGCTTTCTTT
CASNEDTPNTEAFF
>TRBV5-1|TRBJ1-1|-|-
TGCGCCAGCAGGTTTGGGGTTTGGACTGAAGCTTTCTTT
CASRFGVWTEAFF
>TRBV13|TRBJ2-1|-|-
TGTGCCAGCAGCTCACCCAGGTCCGGTGAGCAGTTCTTC
CASSSPRSGEQFF